The present TCR beta chain was sequenced within a study of blood T cell repertoires in COVID-19. Study-wide context: Donors in the United States, Italy and Spain gave samples during acute or convalescent COVID-19. PBMCs, B-cell-depleted T cells, or T cells provided the cDNA or gDNA that made up the material.

The germline gives CDR1 SGDLS, CDR2 YYNGEE. This CDR3 contains 14 residues. V was trimmed by 3 bases and J by 3 bases, leaving 11 bases between them. As handled by the study authors: Counts of nucleated cells, estimated from reference gene primer amplification, were obtained. Some clones are missing from TCRdb's copy, which holds only in-frame ones; the method was immunoSEQ multiplex PCR. That table furnishes V, J and clone size, whereas the DNA furnished D and trimming. The data contain about 230,000 clones, 80% to 85% of them singletons. The sequence came from an elderly woman with active or convalescent COVID-19. Input material: peripheral blood. The chain joins TRBV9 to TRBJ2-3, with TRBD2 as a possible D gene (5 bases). The CDR3, as DNA: TGTGCCAGCAGCGCGGACTTACTTACAGATACGCAGTATTTT. Translating gives CASSADLLTDTQYF.